This TCR beta chain was sequenced for a study of cytomegalovirus exposure and HLA in healthy donors. Study context: The 110 or so validation repertoires used the same platform as the roughly 620 first-cohort repertoires, a later analysis reported. Study conclusions and caveats: Many donors shared some public TCRs, even though most TCR sequences were rare.

CDR1 is MGHDK, CDR2 SYGVNS, per germline. There are 13 residues in the CDR3. Trimming left V 2 bases short and J 2 bases short, with 6 bases between. With respect to this clone: The antigen is undetermined. Other DNA variants within this sample encode the same CDR3.

Produced via immunoSEQ multiplex PCR; TCRdb's table is partial and in-frame only. The top ten hold around 3.4% of the sample, which has about 150,000 clones, about 89% seen once. This TCR derives from a woman between 18 and 29 years old in good health and CMV-seropositive. The V gene is TRBV25-1, the J gene TRBJ1-1, with D hard to call. The material sequenced was PBMCs. In DNA, the CDR3 is TGTGCCAGCAGTGAACGGGGAAACACTGAAGCTTTCTTT. Protein sequence: CASSERGNTEAFF.